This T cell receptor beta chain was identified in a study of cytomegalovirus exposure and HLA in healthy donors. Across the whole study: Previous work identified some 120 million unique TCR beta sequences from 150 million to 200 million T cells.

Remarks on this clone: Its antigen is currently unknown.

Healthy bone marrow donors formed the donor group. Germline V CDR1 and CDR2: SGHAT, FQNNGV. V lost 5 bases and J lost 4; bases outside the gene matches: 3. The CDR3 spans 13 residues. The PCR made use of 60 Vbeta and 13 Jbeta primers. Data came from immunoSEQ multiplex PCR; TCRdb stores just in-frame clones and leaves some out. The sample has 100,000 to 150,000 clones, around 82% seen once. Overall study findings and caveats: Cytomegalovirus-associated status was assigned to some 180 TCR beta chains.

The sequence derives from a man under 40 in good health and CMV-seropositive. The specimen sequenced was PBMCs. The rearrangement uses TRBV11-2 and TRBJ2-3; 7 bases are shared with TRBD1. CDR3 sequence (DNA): TGTGCCAGCAGCCCGAGGGGGCCAGATACGCAGTATTTT. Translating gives CASSPRGPDTQYF.